These 5 T cell receptor beta chains were all obtained from the same sample, sequenced in a study of regulatory T cells in long-lasting Graves disease. TCR beta libraries were built with iRepertoire HTBI primers and Arm-PCR of CDR3 regions. Using its own MiXCR run on the multiplex PCR reads, TCRdb lists one record per CDR3 protein. The sample carries about 400,000 distinct CDR3 sequences, around 20% recorded once. As to time point: persistent/refractory GD, antithyroid drugs over 5 years with positive TRAb. PBMCs provided the RNA from which the TCR library was made. Sequenced material: peripheral blood mononuclear cells (PBMCs), taken when the disease was refractory, from a patient treated with antithyroid drugs. The receptors originated from a female donor with Graves disease.

This clonotype was observed at least ten times. The V and J genes are TRBV12-3 or TRBV12-4 and TRBJ2-5, with 7 bases matching TRBD2. The CDR3 length is 14 residues. Trimming cost V 6 bases and J 0 bases; bases outside gene matches: 4. CDR3 in amino acids: CASRASGYQETQYF. For the CDR3, the DNA is TGTGCCAGCAGAGCTAGCGGCTACCAAGAGACCCAGTACTTC.

In this sample, this clonotype turned up a few times. In nucleotides, the CDR3 is TGTGCCAGCAGCTTAAGGGGGGGGGTCCCATACAATGAGCAGTTCTTC. Its protein is CASSLRGGVPYNEQFF. V is TRBV7-3 and J is TRBJ2-1; 7 bases are a match to TRBD2. V lost 1 base, J lost 4 bases, and 7 bases stayed unmatched. The germline V gene encodes CDR1 SGHTA and CDR2 FQGTGA. This CDR3 region has 16 residues.

Comment on this clonotype: This could be a read error, since a much larger clone is one nucleotide away. The rearrangement links TRBV6-1 to TRBJ2-7; D not certain. The CDR3 loop spans 13 amino acids. Germline V gene sequence: CDR1 MNHNS, CDR2 SASEGT. DNA of the CDR3: TGTGCCAGCAGTGCAGACGGAACCTACGAGCGGTACTTC. Protein sequence: CASSADGTYERYF.

At least ten counts were recorded for this clonotype. In DNA, the CDR3 is TGTGCCTGTGAACCTGGACAGGTGGGTCCCTACGAGCAGTACTTC. It codes for CACEPGQVGPYEQYF. V gene TRBV30 combines with J gene TRBJ2-7, with 7 bases matching TRBD1. V lost 6 bases to trimming and J lost 2 bases; unmatched junction nucleotides: 13. Germline-derived CDR1 and CDR2 are GTSNPN and SVGIG (reference sequence). The CDR3 loop spans 15 amino acids.

The chain recombines TRBV7-2 with TRBJ1-3, with D perhaps TRBD1 (6 bases). V shed 5 bases and J shed 7 bases, with 12 bases lying between them. In germline, CDR1 is SGHTA, CDR2 FQGNSA. The CDR3 runs to 13 residues. The DNA for the CDR3 is TGTGCCAGCAGCCTACAGGGATGGAACACCATATATTTT. This translates into CASSLQGWNTIYF.